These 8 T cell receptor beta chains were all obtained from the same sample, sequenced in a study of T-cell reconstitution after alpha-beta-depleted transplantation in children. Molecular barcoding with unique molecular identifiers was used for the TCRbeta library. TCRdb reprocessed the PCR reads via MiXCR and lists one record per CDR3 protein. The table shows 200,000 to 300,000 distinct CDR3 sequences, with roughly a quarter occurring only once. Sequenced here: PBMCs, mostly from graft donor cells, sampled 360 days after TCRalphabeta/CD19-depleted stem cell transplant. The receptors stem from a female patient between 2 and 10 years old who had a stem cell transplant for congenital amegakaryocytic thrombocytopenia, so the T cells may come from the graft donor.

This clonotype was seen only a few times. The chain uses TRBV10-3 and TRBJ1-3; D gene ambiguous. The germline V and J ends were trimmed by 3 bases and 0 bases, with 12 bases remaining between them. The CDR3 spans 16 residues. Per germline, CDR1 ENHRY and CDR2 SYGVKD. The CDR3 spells CAISDTSIGSGNTIYF. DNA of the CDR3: TGTGCCATCAGTGACACCAGTATAGGCTCTGGAAACACCATATATTTT.

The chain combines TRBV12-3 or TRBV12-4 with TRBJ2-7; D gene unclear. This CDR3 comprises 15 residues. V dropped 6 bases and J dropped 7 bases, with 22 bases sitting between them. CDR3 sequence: CASSPKGTINIEQYF. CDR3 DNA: TGTGCCAGCAGCCCGAAGGGAACTATCAATATTGAGCAGTACTTC.

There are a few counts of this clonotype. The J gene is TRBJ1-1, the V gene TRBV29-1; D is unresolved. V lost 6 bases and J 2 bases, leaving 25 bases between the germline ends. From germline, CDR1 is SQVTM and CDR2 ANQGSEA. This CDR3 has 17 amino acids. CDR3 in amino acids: CSVNGWAAEIPNTEAFF. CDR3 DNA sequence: TGCAGCGTCAACGGGTGGGCAGCGGAAATACCAAACACTGAAGCTTTCTTT.

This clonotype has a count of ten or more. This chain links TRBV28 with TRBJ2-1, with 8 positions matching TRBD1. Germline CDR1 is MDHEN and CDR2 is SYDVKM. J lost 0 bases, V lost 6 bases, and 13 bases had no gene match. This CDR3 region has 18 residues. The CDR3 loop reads CASRTHRQGILSYNEQFF. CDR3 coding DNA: TGTGCCAGCAGAACGCACCGACAGGGGATCCTCTCCTACAATGAGCAGTTCTTC.

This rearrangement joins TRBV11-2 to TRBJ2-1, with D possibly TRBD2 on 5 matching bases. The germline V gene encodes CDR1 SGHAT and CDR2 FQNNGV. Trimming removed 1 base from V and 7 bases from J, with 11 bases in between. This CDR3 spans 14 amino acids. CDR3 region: CASSLVAGGNEQFF. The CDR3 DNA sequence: TGTGCCAGCAGCTTAGTTGCTGGCGGGAATGAGCAGTTCTTC. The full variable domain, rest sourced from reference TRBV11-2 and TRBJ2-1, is EAGVAQSPRYKIIEKRQSVAFWCNPISGHATLYWYQQILGQGPKLLIQFQNNGVVDDSQLPKDRFSAERLKGVDSTLKIQPAKLEDSAVYLCASSLVAGGNEQFFGPGTRLTVL.

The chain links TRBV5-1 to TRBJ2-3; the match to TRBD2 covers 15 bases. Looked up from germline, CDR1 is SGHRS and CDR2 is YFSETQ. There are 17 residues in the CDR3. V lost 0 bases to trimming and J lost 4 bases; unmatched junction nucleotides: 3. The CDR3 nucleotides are TGCGCCAGCAGCTTGGGTCGGACTAGCGGGGGGGCAGATACGCAGTATTTT. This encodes CASSLGRTSGGADTQYF.

The CDR3 region has the DNA TGCAGCGTTGCAGACAGTGTAATCGTCAATGAGCAGTTCTTC. Translating it yields CSVADSVIVNEQFF. This chain uses TRBV29-1 with TRBJ2-1, with D possibly being TRBD1 (5 bases). V lost 4 bases, J lost 6 bases, and 16 bases lay in between. The CDR3 length is 14 residues. Germline lookup yields CDR1 SQVTM and CDR2 ANQGSEA.

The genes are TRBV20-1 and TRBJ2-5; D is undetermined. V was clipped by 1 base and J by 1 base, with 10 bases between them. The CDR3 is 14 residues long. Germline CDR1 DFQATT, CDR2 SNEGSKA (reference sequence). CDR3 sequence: CSARGLGFQETQYF. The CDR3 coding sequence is TGCAGTGCTAGAGGTTTAGGGTTCCAAGAGACCCAGTACTTC.